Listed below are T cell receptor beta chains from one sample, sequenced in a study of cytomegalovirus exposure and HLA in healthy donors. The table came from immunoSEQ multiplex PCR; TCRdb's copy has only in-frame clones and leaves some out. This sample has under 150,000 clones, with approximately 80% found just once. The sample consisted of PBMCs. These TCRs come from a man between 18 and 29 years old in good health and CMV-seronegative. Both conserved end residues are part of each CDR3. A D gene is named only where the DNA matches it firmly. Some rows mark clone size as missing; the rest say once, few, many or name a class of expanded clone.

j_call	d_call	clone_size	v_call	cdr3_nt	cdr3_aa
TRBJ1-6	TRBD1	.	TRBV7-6	TGTGCCAGCAGCTTTGGAGACAGGGAGGCTTCACCCCTCCACTTT	CASSFGDREASPLHF
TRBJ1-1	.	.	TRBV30	TGTGCCTGGAGTCGATCAACTCACTTCTTT	CAWSRSTHFF
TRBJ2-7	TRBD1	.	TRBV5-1	TGCGCCAGCAGCCCAAACCCCGGACAGGGATATTACGAGCAGTACTTC	CASSPNPGQGYYEQYF
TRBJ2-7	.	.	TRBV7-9	TGTGCCAGCAGCCCCACCAGGGGCTCCTACGAGCAGTACTTC	CASSPTRGSYEQYF
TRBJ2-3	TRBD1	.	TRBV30	TGTGCCTGGAGCGGACGAAGGGGACAGGATGAGTCGTTT	CAWSGRRGQDESF
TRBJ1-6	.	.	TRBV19	TGTGCCAGTAGTGCCAAGAGGTCAATAGGGGGCTATAATTCACCCCTCCACTTT	CASSAKRSIGGYNSPLHF
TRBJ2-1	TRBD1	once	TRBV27	TGTGCGACCTCGACAGGGGGCAACAACAATGAGCAGTTCTTC	CATSTGGNNNEQFF
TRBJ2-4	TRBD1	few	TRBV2	TGTGCCAGCAACTCGGGACAGTATTTTCAGTACTTC	CASNSGQYFQYF
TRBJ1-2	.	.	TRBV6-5	TGTGCCGCCCAAAGGGGTTTTGGCTACACCTTC	CAAQRGFGYTF
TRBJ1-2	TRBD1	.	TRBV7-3	TGTGCCAGCAGCCTGGGGACAGGCGTTAACTCGGTGTCTGGCTACACCTTC	CASSLGTGVNSVSGYTF
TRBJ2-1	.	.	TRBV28	TGTGCCAGCAGTTCTAGGCCTGAGCAGTTCTTC	CASSSRPEQFF
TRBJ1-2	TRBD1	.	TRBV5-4	TGTGCCAGCAGCTTGGACAGGGGTCTCGGCTACACCTTC	CASSLDRGLGYTF
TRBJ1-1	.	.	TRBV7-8	TGTGCCAGCAGCTTAGGAGGCCTGAACACTGAAGCTTTCTTT	CASSLGGLNTEAFF
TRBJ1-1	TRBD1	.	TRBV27	TGTGCCAGCAGTTTTGGTGAGGGACAGGTGGGCACTGAAGCTTTCTTT	CASSFGEGQVGTEAFF
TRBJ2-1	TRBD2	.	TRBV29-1	TGCAGCGTTCCGCGACTAGCGGGGTCCCTGGAGCAGTTCTTC	CSVPRLAGSLEQFF
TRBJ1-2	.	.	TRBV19	TGTGCCAGTAGTATCGGAGGCGGCGATGGCTACACCTTC	CASSIGGGDGYTF
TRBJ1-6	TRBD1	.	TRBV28	TGTGCCAGTCAGACAGGGGCTGGTAATTCACCCCTCCACTTT	CASQTGAGNSPLHF
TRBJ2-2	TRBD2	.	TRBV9	TGTGCCAGCAGCGTCGGACTAGCGGGGGAGACGGTCACCGGGGAGCTGTTTTTT	CASSVGLAGETVTGELFF
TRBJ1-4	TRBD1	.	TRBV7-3	TGTGCCAGCAGCTTAACTCGCAGGGGGCGTGAAAAACTGTTTTTT	CASSLTRRGREKLFF
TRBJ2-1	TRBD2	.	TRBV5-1	TGCGCCAGCAGCGATAGCGGGGCAAACTCCTACAATGAGCAGTTCTTC	CASSDSGANSYNEQFF
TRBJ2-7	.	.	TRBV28	TGTGCCAGCAGTTTATGGGGACGGGGGACCTACGAGCAGTACTTC	CASSLWGRGTYEQYF
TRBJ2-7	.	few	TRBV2	TGTGCCAGCAGTGAGACTTTAGATTACCCCTCCTACGAGCAGTACTTC	CASSETLDYPSYEQYF
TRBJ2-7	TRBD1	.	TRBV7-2	TGTGCCAGCAGCCGCCGGGACAGGGGGGACGAGCAGTACTTC	CASSRRDRGDEQYF
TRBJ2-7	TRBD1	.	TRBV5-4	TGTGCCAGCAGCCGGGACAGGGGTTCCTACGAGCAGTACTTC	CASSRDRGSYEQYF
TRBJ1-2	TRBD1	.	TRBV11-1	TGTGCCAGCAGCCCTCCCGGGACAGGGGACGGCTACACCTTC	CASSPPGTGDGYTF
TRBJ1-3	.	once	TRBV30	TGTGCCTGGAGTGTAGCTTGGGGAAACACCATATATTTT	CAWSVAWGNTIYF
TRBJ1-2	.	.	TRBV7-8	TGTGCCAGCAGCTTAGGTCCAGGGATGGTCGGCTACACCTTC	CASSLGPGMVGYTF
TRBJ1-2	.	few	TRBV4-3	TGCGCCAGCAGCCAAGATCAGGCCAATAACACCTTC	CASSQDQANNTF
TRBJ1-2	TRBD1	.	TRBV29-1	TGCAGCGTTGACAGGGACAGGGGAGAAAACAACTATGGCTACACCTTC	CSVDRDRGENNYGYTF
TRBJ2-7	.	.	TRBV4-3	TGCGCCAGCAGCCAAGATTGGGCGGGGGCCTACTACGAGCAGTACTTC	CASSQDWAGAYYEQYF
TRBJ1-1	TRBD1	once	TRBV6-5	TGTGCCAGCAGTTACTCCCCGACAGGGGAGCACACTGAAGCTTTCTTT	CASSYSPTGEHTEAFF
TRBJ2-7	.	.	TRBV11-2	TGTGCCAGCAGCTCCCCTTTCTACGAGCAGTACTTC	CASSSPFYEQYF
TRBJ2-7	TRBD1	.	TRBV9	TGTGCCAGCAGCGCTTCTAACGAGCCGGGACAGGGCCCCTACGAGCAGTACTTC	CASSASNEPGQGPYEQYF
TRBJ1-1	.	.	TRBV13	TGTGCCAGCAGCGCTATCAGGGGAAGGGGGACTGAAGCTTTCTTT	CASSAIRGRGTEAFF
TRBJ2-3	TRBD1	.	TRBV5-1	TGCGCCAGCAGCCCTGGACAGGGATCAGATACGCAGTATTTT	CASSPGQGSDTQYF
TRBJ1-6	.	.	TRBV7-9	TGTGCCAGCCTCCGTCAAGGGGCTTCACCCCTCCACTTT	CASLRQGASPLHF
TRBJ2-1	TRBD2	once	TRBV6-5	TGTGCCAGCAGCCGGAGCGGGGGTCTGGGTTCGGAGCAGTTCTTC	CASSRSGGLGSEQFF
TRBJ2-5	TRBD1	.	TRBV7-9	TGTGCCAGCAGCTTGCGGACAGGGGGGGAGACCCAGTACTTC	CASSLRTGGETQYF
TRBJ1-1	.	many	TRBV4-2	TGTGCCAGCAGCCAAGGAACAGAAAACACTGAAGCTTTCTTT	CASSQGTENTEAFF
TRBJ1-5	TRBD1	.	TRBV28	TGTGCCAGCAGCCTACAGGGGGCAAATCAGCCCCAGCATTTT	CASSLQGANQPQHF
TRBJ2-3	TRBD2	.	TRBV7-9	TGTGCCAGCAGCTCCCCGTCCCTAGCGGGGAGCACAGATACGCAGTATTTT	CASSSPSLAGSTDTQYF
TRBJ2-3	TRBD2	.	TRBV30	TGTGCCTGGAGTGGCGGGGGGCAGGCAGATACGCAGTATTTT	CAWSGGGQADTQYF
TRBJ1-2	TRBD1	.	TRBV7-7	TGTGCTAGCAGCTTGGGGACAGGGAAAGGCTACACCTTC	CASSLGTGKGYTF
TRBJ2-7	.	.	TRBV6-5	TGTGCCAGCAGTTACCAGGGGTCCTACGAGCAGTACTTC	CASSYQGSYEQYF
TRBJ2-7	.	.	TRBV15	TGTGCCACCAGCAGAGGAACAGGGAGTTATTACGAGCAGTACTTC	CATSRGTGSYYEQYF
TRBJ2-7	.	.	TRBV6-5	TGTGCCAGCAGGGGCATCTCCTACGAGCAGTACTTC	CASRGISYEQYF
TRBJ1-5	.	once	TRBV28	TGTGCCAGCAGTTTTTATGGCAATCAGCCCCAGCATTTT	CASSFYGNQPQHF
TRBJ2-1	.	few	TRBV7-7	TGTGCTAGCAGCTTAGCTGGGGGGCTAGCGGCCTACAATGAGCAGTTCTTC	CASSLAGGLAAYNEQFF
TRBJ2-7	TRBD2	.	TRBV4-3	TGCGCCAGCAGCCAAGAAGCGCGCGGGGGAAACTACGAGCAGTACTTC	CASSQEARGGNYEQYF
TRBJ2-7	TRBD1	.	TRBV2	TGTGCCAGCAGGACAGGGGGCTACGAGCAGTACTTC	CASRTGGYEQYF
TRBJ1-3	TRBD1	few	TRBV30	TGTGCCTGGAGGGGACAGGCCTTCTCTGGAAACACCATATATTTT	CAWRGQAFSGNTIYF
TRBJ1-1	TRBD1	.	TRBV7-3	TGTGCCAGCAGCTTCTACCCCGCAGGACAGGGGAACACTGAAGCTTTCTTT	CASSFYPAGQGNTEAFF
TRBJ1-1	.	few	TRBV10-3	TGTGCCATCAGTGTCGGGGAGGGTAGCACTGAAGCTTTCTTT	CAISVGEGSTEAFF
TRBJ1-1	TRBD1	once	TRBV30	TGTGCCTGGACCCGACAGGGGCCCACTGAAGCTTTCTTT	CAWTRQGPTEAFF
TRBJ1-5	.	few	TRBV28	TGTGCCAGCAGATCAGAGGACAGTTATAGCAATCAGCCCCAGCATTTT	CASRSEDSYSNQPQHF
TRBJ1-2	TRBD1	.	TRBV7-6	TGTGCCAGCAGCTCGTGGACTGGACAGGTTAACTATGGCTACACCTTC	CASSSWTGQVNYGYTF
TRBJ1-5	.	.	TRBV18	TGTGCCAGCTCACCGGGCAGCCTTGGGCCCCAGCATTTT	CASSPGSLGPQHF
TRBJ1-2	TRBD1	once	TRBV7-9	TGTGCCAGCAGCCTCCCAGGCGGGACAGGAAAGTATGGCTACACCTTC	CASSLPGGTGKYGYTF